This TCR beta chain was documented in a study of shared clonotypes between healthy human individuals. Sequencing used immunoSEQ multiplex PCR; TCRdb keeps in-frame clones, though not all of them. The sample holds under 750,000 clones, approximately 72% seen once. This clone was recorded a few times. V was cut by 3 bases and J by 1 base, with 8 bases left in between. Germline V gene data show CDR1 as SGHRS and CDR2 as YFSETQ. The CDR3 loop spans 15 amino acids. The sequence derives from a woman aged 30 to 39 in good health. This chain uses TRBV5-1 with TRBJ2-6; TRBD1 might be the D (6 bases). The sequencing sample was made of memory CD4+ T cells sorted from blood. Indicated subset: CD45RA-negative fraction. Here the CDR3 reads CASSSGQSGANVLTF. The CDR3 DNA reads as TGCGCCAGCAGCTCCGGACAGTCTGGGGCCAACGTCCTGACTTTC.